This T cell receptor (beta chain) appears in the sequencing data of a study of blood T cell repertoires in COVID-19. Clones were read by immunoSEQ multiplex PCR, and TCRdb kept only the in-frame ones, dropping some. The sample shows around 270,000 clones, approximately 83% of them seen only once. Seattle patient enrollment occurred during active infection, with longitudinal follow-up thereafter. Germline CDR1 LNHNV, CDR2 YYDKDF (reference sequence). This CDR3 comprises 16 residues. The J segment lost 3 bases and the V segment lost 3 bases, leaving 11 bases of the junction unmatched. The sequence derives from a person between 70 and 80 years old with COVID-19, enrolled during active disease. Sequenced sample: peripheral blood. J is TRBJ2-7 and V is TRBV15; 7 positions agree with TRBD1. The chain's CDR3 is CATSSAAGTVFYEQYF. CDR3 coding DNA: TGTGCCACCAGCAGTGCCGCCGGGACAGTGTTCTACGAGCAGTACTTC.